These 18 T cell receptor beta chains were all obtained from the same sample, sequenced in a study of cytomegalovirus exposure and HLA in healthy donors. With 60 Vbeta and 13 Jbeta primers, the PCR was carried out. Profiled with immunoSEQ multiplex PCR; TCRdb holds only in-frame clones, not every one. This table has about 130,000 clones, around three quarters appearing once. The source material was PBMCs. These receptors all come from an older woman in good health and CMV-seropositive.

The chain carries TRBV9 and TRBJ1-1; tentatively, D is TRBD1 (5 bases). The CDR3 runs 15 residues. The germline CDR1 and CDR2 sequences are SGDLS and YYNGEE. With 4 bases removed from V and 4 bases from J, the gap between germline ends came to 17 bases. CDR3 amino acids: CASSLRDSIGTEAFF. DNA for the CDR3: TGTGCCAGCAGCCTAAGGGACTCGATTGGCACTGAAGCTTTCTTT.

This clone was seen only a few times. The chain links TRBV9 to TRBJ1-4, with D possibly being TRBD1 (5 bases). V was pared by 4 bases and J by 5 bases, with 18 bases between. The CDR3 covers 16 residues. Germline CDR1 is SGDLS and CDR2 is YYNGEE. The CDR3 loop is CASSPSDRLKNEKLFF. The CDR3 coding sequence is TGTGCCAGCAGCCCCTCCGACAGACTGAAGAATGAAAAACTGTTTTTT.

This clone was seen a single time. The J gene is TRBJ1-2, the V gene TRBV5-6; possible D gene TRBD1, 5 bases. The V end was cut by 2 bases, the J end by 9 bases, with 14 bases between. There are 13 residues in the CDR3. Germline V lookup: CDR1 SGHDT, CDR2 YYEEEE. CDR3 amino acids: CASSFYGGSSYTF. The CDR3 DNA reads TGTGCCAGCAGCTTCTATGGGGGGAGTAGCTACACCTTC.

The chain combines TRBV15 with TRBJ1-1; D is perhaps TRBD1 (5 bases). The CDR3 consists of 13 residues. V shed 3 bases and J shed 7 bases, with 12 bases lying between them. Germline-derived CDR1 and CDR2 are LNHNV and YYDKDF (reference sequence). The CDR3 DNA is TGTGCCACCAGCAGGGATGACAGCTATGAAGCTTTCTTT. This encodes CATSRDDSYEAFF. Full variable domain (rest looked up from reference TRBV15 and TRBJ1-1): DAMVIQNPRYQVTQFGKPVTLSCSQTLNHNVMYWYQQKSSQAPKLLFHYYDKDFNNEADTPDNFQSRRPNTSFCFLDIRSPGLGDTAMYLCATSRDDSYEAFFGQGTRLTVV.

This clone was observed a few times. V gene TRBV7-2 combines with J gene TRBJ2-2; 8 bases map to TRBD2. V dropped 2 bases and J dropped 2; count of bases not matched to a gene: 10. The CDR3 has 18 residues. The germline V gene encodes CDR1 SGHTA and CDR2 FQGNSA. The CDR3 DNA reads TGTGCCAGCAGCTTATTTGGGACTAGTGGGACTAACACCGGGGAGCTGTTTTTT. Encoded protein: CASSLFGTSGTNTGELFF. The variable domain in full, completed from reference TRBV7-2 and TRBJ2-2, reads GAGVSQSPSNKVTEKGKDVELRCDPISGHTALYWYRQSLGQGLEFLIYFQGNSAPDKSGLPSDRFSAERTGGSVSTLTIQRTQQEDSAVYLCASSLFGTSGTNTGELFFGEGSRLTVL.

The genes are TRBV7-2 and TRBJ1-3; 7 nucleotides agree with TRBD1. V dropped 2 bases and J dropped 0; count of bases not matched to a gene: 1. This CDR3 has 15 amino acids. Germline lookup yields CDR1 SGHTA and CDR2 FQGNSA. The CDR3 region has the DNA TGTGCCAGCAGCTTAACAGGGGCCTCTGGAAACACCATATATTTT. Translated: CASSLTGASGNTIYF.

The rearrangement links TRBV29-1 to TRBJ2-2, with TRBD1 identical over 10 bases. Germline CDR1 is SQVTM and CDR2 is ANQGSEA. The CDR3 is 14 residues long. The junction had 2 bases not matched to a gene; V was cut back by 6 bases and J by 1 base. DNA for the CDR3: TGCAGCGTCGGGACAGGGGTGAACACCGGGGAGCTGTTTTTT. It translates to CSVGTGVNTGELFF.

J is TRBJ2-2 and V is TRBV2, with D tentatively TRBD1 (6 bases). The CDR3 has 16 residues. CDR1 SNHLY and CDR2 FYNNEI come from the germline V gene. V lost 6 bases and J lost 1, with 15 bases in between. CDR3 sequence reads: CASRKQGSLNTGELFF. CDR3 bases: TGTGCCAGCAGAAAACAGGGAAGTTTGAACACCGGGGAGCTGTTTTTT.

This chain uses TRBV6-5 with TRBJ1-1, with 7 bases matching TRBD1. The CDR3 has 13 amino acids. The J segment lost 4 bases and the V segment lost 5 bases, leaving 4 bases of the junction unmatched. Germline V CDR1 and CDR2: MNHEY, SVGAGI. For the CDR3, the DNA is TGTGCCAGCAGTGACAGGGCCTTCACTGAAGCTTTCTTT. It encodes CASSDRAFTEAFF.

The genes are TRBV6-1 and TRBJ1-5; the D gene is possibly TRBD1 (5 bases). The V and J ends lost 5 bases and 1 base respectively, with 12 bases between them. CDR1 is MNHNS and CDR2 is SASEGT in the germline V gene. The CDR3 has 15 residues. Here the CDR3 reads CASSPWGVSNQPQHF. CDR3 DNA sequence: TGTGCCAGCAGTCCTTGGGGGGTAAGCAATCAGCCCCAGCATTTT.

The J gene is TRBJ1-1, the V gene TRBV7-9, with 7 bases lining up with TRBD1. This CDR3 is built from 15 residues. V shed 5 bases, J shed 4 bases, and the junction held 10 bases outside the gene matches. Germline loops: CDR1 SEHNR, CDR2 FQNEAQ (reference sequence). The chain's CDR3 is CASSPQTGMSTEAFF. The CDR3 region has the DNA TGTGCCAGCAGCCCGCAGACAGGGATGAGCACTGAAGCTTTCTTT.

In its sample, this clone was seen a few times. The J gene is TRBJ1-1, the V gene TRBV6-5; D remains ambiguous. Germline lookup yields CDR1 MNHEY and CDR2 SVGAGI. V was trimmed by 6 bases and J by 7 bases, leaving 12 bases between them. The CDR3 is 12 residues long. In DNA form, the CDR3 reads TGTGCCAGCAGCCCCTCTCAGCGTGAAGCTTTCTTT. Translation gives CASSPSQREAFF.

The rearrangement links TRBV2 to TRBJ2-3; the match to TRBD2 covers 7 bases. There are 16 residues in the CDR3. Germline CDR1 and CDR2: SNHLY and FYNNEI. After removal of 3 bases from V and 6 bases from J, the junction contained 12 bases not matched to a gene. DNA for the CDR3: TGTGCCAGCAGTGAGAGGCTAGCGGTTCCCAGGGATACGCAGTATTTT. Translation: CASSERLAVPRDTQYF.

In its sample, this clone was seen once. This chain connects TRBV15 to TRBJ1-5; D is unclear. V was trimmed by 1 base and J by 8 bases, leaving 9 bases between them. CDR3 length: 13 amino acids. CDR1 LNHNV and CDR2 YYDKDF come from the germline V gene (reference sequence). Here the CDR3 reads CATSRGPSEPQHF. Written as DNA, the CDR3 is TGTGCCACCAGCAGAGGCCCCTCGGAGCCCCAGCATTTT.

The rearrangement uses TRBV5-4 and TRBJ2-7, with D perhaps matching TRBD2 (5 bases). The CDR3 loop spans 14 amino acids. The germline V gene encodes CDR1 SGHNT and CDR2 YYREEE (reference sequence). The V and J ends lost 2 bases and 0 bases respectively, with 9 bases between them. As DNA, the CDR3 is TGTGCCAGCAGCTTAGAGGGCGGCTCCTACGAGCAGTACTTC. Translating it yields CASSLEGGSYEQYF.

The V and J genes are TRBV19 and TRBJ1-5; 7 nucleotides align to TRBD1. The germline gives CDR1 LNHDA, CDR2 SQIVND (reference sequence). CDR3 size: 15 residues. The J segment lost 2 bases and the V segment lost 2 bases, leaving 3 bases of the junction unmatched. CDR3 region: CASSIQGGGNQPQHF. In nucleotides, the CDR3 is TGTGCCAGTAGTATACAGGGGGGAGGCAATCAGCCCCAGCATTTT.

The chain uses TRBV7-9 and TRBJ1-5; 7 bases line up with TRBD1. The ends lost 6 bases at V and 5 bases at J; junction bases unmatched: 10. CDR1 is SEHNR and CDR2 is FQNEAQ in the germline V gene (reference sequence). The CDR3 has 15 amino acids. CDR3 in DNA: TGTGCCAGCAGTCCCGACAGGGTGACCGATCAGCCCCAGCATTTT. This gives the protein CASSPDRVTDQPQHF.

The chain combines TRBV6-1 with TRBJ2-7, with a possible D match to TRBD1 (6 bases). The CDR3 has 15 amino acids. The V end lost 0 bases, the J end lost 4 bases, and 13 bases lay between the germline ends. Germline V gives CDR1 MNHNS, CDR2 SASEGT. In DNA form, the CDR3 reads TGTGCCAGCAGTGAAGCGGCAGGGGCTCTGTACGAGCAGTACTTC. Protein: CASSEAAGALYEQYF.